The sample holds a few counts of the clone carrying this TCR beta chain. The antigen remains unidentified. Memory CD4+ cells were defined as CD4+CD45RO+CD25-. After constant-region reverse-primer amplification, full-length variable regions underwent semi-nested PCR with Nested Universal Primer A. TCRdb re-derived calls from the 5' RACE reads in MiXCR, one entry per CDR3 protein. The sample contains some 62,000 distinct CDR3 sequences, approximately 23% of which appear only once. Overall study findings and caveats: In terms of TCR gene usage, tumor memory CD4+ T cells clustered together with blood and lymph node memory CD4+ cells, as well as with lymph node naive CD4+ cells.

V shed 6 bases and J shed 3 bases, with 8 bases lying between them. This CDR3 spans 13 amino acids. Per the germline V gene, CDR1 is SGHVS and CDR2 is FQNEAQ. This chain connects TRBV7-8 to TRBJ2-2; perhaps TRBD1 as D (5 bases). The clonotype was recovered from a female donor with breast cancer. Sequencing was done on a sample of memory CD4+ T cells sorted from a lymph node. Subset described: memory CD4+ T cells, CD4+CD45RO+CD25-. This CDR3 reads CASRQDHTGELFF. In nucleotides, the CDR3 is TGTGCCAGCAGACAGGACCACACCGGGGAGCTGTTTTTT.